The source of this T cell receptor (beta chain) is a study of neurological immune-mediated disorders (dated by TCRdb to the late 2010s). Describing the broader study: Among the 34 multiple sclerosis patients, relapsing-remitting MS was present in around 31 and secondary progressive MS was present in 3. Peripheral blood TCR-beta repertoires from patients with HTLV-I-associated myelopathy (HAM/TSP), patients with multiple sclerosis, and healthy controls were compared in the study using UMI-based sequencing. Longitudinal samples, technical triplicates and paired sorted CD4+ and CD8+ T-cell subsets, alongside PBMC samples, were included among the approximately 110 TCR-beta libraries. The cohort was made up of about 66 subjects, consisting of around 14 HAM/TSP patients, 34 multiple sclerosis patients and around 20 healthy controls.

The study at large found these results: TCR clonal expansion was highest in HAM/TSP patients and lowest in MS patients, with MS patients falling below even healthy controls. Repertoires from 18 of 34 MS patients were grouped by phylogenetic analysis into a cluster of related CDR3 sequences, suggesting a possible repertoire-level signature. No identical CDR3 amino acid sequences were shared among expanded clones across subjects, suggesting private TCR-beta repertoires in all groups. No association of the MS cluster with clinical or MRI features was observed, and the need for larger cohorts was stated by the authors.

cDNA was synthesized by template-switch 5'RACE using a primer carrying a 10-nucleotide random unique molecular identifier by which each TCR transcript was tagged. Every sequencing run covered 15-18 subjects and yielded more than 180 million TCR-beta sequences. The RNeasy kit was used for extraction of total RNA. The KAPA Real-time Library Amplification kit was used to amplify TCR-beta VDJ regions with primers targeting the TCR constant region and the 5'RACE anchor. Sample indexes and Illumina adaptors were added in a first PCR, after which library yield was increased in a second PCR. After purification with Ampure beads, the TCR product of roughly 650 bp was size-selected on a 2% E-gel SizeSelection system. Before pooling, library quality was checked on a Bioanalyzer, concentration was measured with Qubit, and libraries were quantified with the Kapa Library Quantification kit. Libraries were sequenced paired-end 2 x 150 bp on an Illumina HiSeq 2500. To increase sequence diversity, about 25-31% phiX was spiked into each library pool. Per the original workflow: Quality-filtered reads were processed with the UMI-based MiGEC pipeline, which removed over 75% of raw TCR sequences during error correction. IMGT germline references were used for alignment of VDJ genes, and clonotypes were defined by a unique CDR3 amino acid sequence together with V-J genes. VDJtools evaluated clonal expansion, Shannon diversity and CDR3 relatedness (CalcPairwiseDistances, ClusterSamples); CLCbio workbench built phylogenetic trees. A clone was classed as expanded if it had 8 or more unique UMIs, a cutoff based on coefficient-of-variation modelling across technical triplicates. TCRdb reanalyzed the raw reads on its own, using fastp at Q25 for trimming and MiXCR for clone calling, and kept in-frame beta chains. Merged by CDR3 protein, the rows form single entries marked with the most common genes and DNA. These V and J calls are TCRdb output, not the study's own analysis. The sample table holds tens of thousands of distinct CDR3 sequences, of which roughly 2.5% were seen once. The top ten clones comprise approximately 2.3% of the sample.

The germline V and J ends show losses of 4 bases and 9 bases respectively, and no gene match explains 4 bases of the junction. The CDR3 has 13 amino acids, counting the end cysteine and phenylalanine. Kept here is only the CDR3 DNA, which spans 39 bases and is read in frame from base 1. CDR1 and CDR2 are drawn from the germline V gene (reference sequence): SSHAT, FNYEAQ. Unsorted PBMC libraries were generated from 2 million PBMCs stored in RNAlater at -80 °C until RNA extraction. Multiple sclerosis patients were enrolled in a US clinical protocol evaluating disease progression by magnetic resonance imaging. PBMCs were separated from peripheral blood using Ficoll-Hypaque density gradient centrifugation and then cryopreserved in liquid nitrogen. Ten or more counts support this clonotype. What antigen it recognizes has not been identified. No base quality values were provided; no much bigger clone lies one nucleotide off.

Input material: PBMCs. The TCR sequence derives from a man aged 50 or older with multiple sclerosis. The chain couples TRBV7-7 to TRBJ2-5, and 11 bases in between align with TRBD2. This receptor has the CDR3 CASSSTSGVAQYF. The DNA sequence follows: TGTGCCAGCAGCTCGACTAGCGGGGTGGCCCAGTACTTC.